One sample yielded the 19 T cell receptor beta chains listed below, sequenced in a study of T cell responses to AZD1222 COVID-19 vaccine. Repertoires were generated with immunoSEQ multiplex PCR, while TCRdb's copy carries only in-frame clones and drops some. The sample yields 150,000 to 190,000 clones, approximately 90% seen once. The sample was peripheral blood, taken 28 days after the second AZD1222 dose. These TCRs come from an adult who received the AZD1222 COVID-19 vaccine.

This CDR3 is CASSTGTSPTYEQYF. The CDR3 bases are TGTGCCAGCAGCACCGGGACTAGCCCAACCTACGAGCAGTACTTC. The gene calls are TRBV6-5 and TRBJ2-7; TRBD2 aligns across 9 bases. Trimming removed 6 bases from V and 2 bases from J; junction bases left unmatched: 8. CDR3 length: 15 residues. From germline, CDR1 is MNHEY and CDR2 SVGAGI.

This chain connects TRBV28 to TRBJ1-2; D not resolved. V was clipped by 4 bases and J by 8 bases, with 11 bases between them. There are 12 residues in the CDR3. In germline, CDR1 is MDHEN, CDR2 SYDVKM. This CDR3 is CASSSPALGYTF. The CDR3 bases are TGTGCCAGCAGTTCTCCAGCCTTGGGCTACACCTTC.

This clone showed up just once. The gene calls are TRBV6-1 and TRBJ2-5, with 9 bases fitting TRBD1. The V gene's germline CDR1 is MNHNS and CDR2 SASEGT. V dropped 4 bases and J dropped 2; count of bases not matched to a gene: 8. This CDR3 region has 16 residues. CDR3 nucleotide sequence: TGTGCCAGCAGTGGGGCCGGGACAGGGAAGCAAGAGACCCAGTACTTC. Translation: CASSGAGTGKQETQYF.

V gene TRBV20-1 combines with J gene TRBJ1-4; D unclear. Trimming removed 5 bases at V and 7 bases at J, with 8 bases between. Germline V gene sequence: CDR1 DFQATT, CDR2 SNEGSKA (reference sequence). The CDR3 runs to 11 residues. CDR3 DNA: TGCAGTGCTGTTCGGGGTGAAAAACTGTTTTTT. This encodes CSAVRGEKLFF.

This chain uses TRBV7-3 with TRBJ1-5, with 9 bases lining up with TRBD1. CDR3 length equals 15 residues. The V and J ends lost 11 bases and 1 base, in that order; junction bases with no gene match: 9. Germline V lookup: CDR1 SGHTA, CDR2 FQGTGA. CDR3 bases: TGTGCCGGACTATGGGACAGGGACAGCAATCAGCCCCAGCATTTT. Its protein is CAGLWDRDSNQPQHF.

The V and J genes are TRBV7-9 and TRBJ2-3; D is possibly TRBD1 (6 bases). V was clipped by 2 bases and J by 6 bases, with 18 bases between them. This CDR3 spans 16 amino acids. Germline CDR1 SEHNR, CDR2 FQNEAQ (reference sequence). For the CDR3, the DNA is TGTGCCAGCAGCTTAATATTAGCAGGGGCATACGATACGCAGTATTTT. Translation: CASSLILAGAYDTQYF.

The rearrangement links TRBV6-5 to TRBJ1-5; D is ambiguous. Germline loops: CDR1 MNHEY, CDR2 SVGAGI. This CDR3 region has 13 residues. Trimming removed 6 bases from V and 2 bases from J, with 8 bases in between. The CDR3 bases are TGTGCCAGCAGACACGGCGGCAATCAGCCCCAGCATTTT. Amino acids: CASRHGGNQPQHF.

The chain joins TRBV18 to TRBJ2-7; D is ambiguous. V was clipped by 3 bases and J by 2 bases, with 11 bases between them. Germline V CDR1 and CDR2: KGHSH, LQKENI. CDR3 length: 14 amino acids. As DNA, the CDR3 is TGTGCCAGCTCACCTGACCGTCTAGCCTACGAGCAGTACTTC. The encoded protein is CASSPDRLAYEQYF.

The chain links TRBV6-6 to TRBJ2-1; D might be TRBD1 or TRBD2, each matching 5 bases. Trimming removed 8 bases from V and 6 bases from J, with 14 bases in between. Per germline, CDR1 MNHNY and CDR2 SVGAGI (reference sequence). The CDR3 spans 13 residues. DNA for the CDR3: TGTGCCAGCCTCTCGGGGCTGGGCAATGAGCAGTTCTTC. This translates into CASLSGLGNEQFF.

This rearrangement joins TRBV6-5 to TRBJ1-1, with D unclear. This CDR3 region has 14 residues. Trimming left V 8 bases short and J 1 base short, with 14 bases between. The germline V gene has CDR1 MNHEY and CDR2 SVGAGI. The CDR3 here is CASGDWTENTEAFF. CDR3 in DNA: TGTGCCAGCGGGGATTGGACGGAGAACACTGAAGCTTTCTTT.

The CDR3 protein is CASSTQGPYGYTF. The CDR3, as DNA: TGTGCCAGCAGTACCCAGGGTCCCTATGGCTACACCTTC. The chain has TRBV6-5 and TRBJ1-2; perhaps TRBD1 as D (5 bases). From germline, CDR1 is MNHEY and CDR2 SVGAGI. CDR3 length equals 13 residues. The V and J ends lost 5 bases and 4 bases respectively, with 11 bases between them.

V gene TRBV19 combines with J gene TRBJ1-4; 10 bases match TRBD1. Germline V gene sequence: CDR1 LNHDA, CDR2 SQIVND (reference sequence). Unmatched junction bases numbered 4, after V lost 4 bases and J lost 5 bases. This CDR3 comprises 15 residues. In nucleotides, the CDR3 is TGTGCCAGTAGTACCCCGGGACAGGGGAATGAAAAACTGTTTTTT. Protein sequence: CASSTPGQGNEKLFF.

The CDR3 DNA follows: TGTGCCAGCAGTTTAAGCGGGGGACATCAGCCCCAGCATTTT. It is translated as CASSLSGGHQPQHF. The chain uses TRBV27 and TRBJ1-5, with D possibly matching TRBD1 (5 bases). Germline V CDR1 and CDR2: MNHEY, SMNVEV (reference sequence). There are 14 residues in the CDR3. The ends were cut back, 2 bases at V and 5 bases at J, with 10 bases in the middle.

V usage is TRBV5-1 and J usage is TRBJ1-2; D not resolved. V was trimmed by 4 bases and J by 3 bases, leaving 16 bases between them. CDR1 is SGHRS and CDR2 is YFSETQ in the germline V gene. The CDR3 length is 15 residues. CDR3 sequence (DNA): TGCGCCAGCAGCCCAGGCTGGGGAGGAGACTATGGCTACACCTTC. Protein: CASSPGWGGDYGYTF.

V and J are TRBV6-5 and TRBJ1-5; 8 bases match TRBD1. CDR1 and CDR2 (germline): MNHEY, SVGAGI. CDR3 size: 15 residues. V dropped 6 bases and J dropped 2; count of bases not matched to a gene: 6. DNA for the CDR3: TGTGCCAGCAGGCCGTCGGACAGGGGCAATCAGCCCCAGCATTTT. The encoded protein is CASRPSDRGNQPQHF.

The J gene is TRBJ1-1, the V gene TRBV7-9, with D unresolved. Germline assignment: CDR1 SEHNR and CDR2 FQNEAQ (reference sequence). The V end was cut by 1 base, the J end by 6 bases, with 9 bases between. This CDR3 comprises 13 residues. CDR3 coding DNA: TGTGCCAGCAGCTTAGGAGGGTTCGCTGAAGCTTTCTTT. This gives the protein CASSLGGFAEAFF. Supplemented by reference TRBV7-9 and TRBJ1-1, the full variable domain reads DTGVSQNPRHKITKRGQNVTFRCDPISEHNRLYWYRQTLGQGPEFLTYFQNEAQLEKSRLLSDRFSAERPKGSFSTLEIQRTEQGDSAMYLCASSLGGFAEAFFGQGTRLTVV.

The V gene is TRBV28, the J gene TRBJ1-2, with D possibly being TRBD1 (5 bases). Trimming took off 6 bases at V and 4 bases at J, with 15 bases between the two ends. This CDR3 is 14 amino acids long. The germline CDR1 and CDR2 sequences are MDHEN and SYDVKM. As DNA, the CDR3 is TGTGCCAGCAGAGACAGTGGAGGTGCCTATGGCTACACCTTC. Its translation: CASRDSGGAYGYTF.

This clone has just a few counts. This chain joins TRBV19 and TRBJ2-7; D is undetermined. CDR3 length: 15 amino acids. From germline, CDR1 is LNHDA and CDR2 SQIVND (reference sequence). V lost 5 bases and J 0 bases, leaving 14 bases between the germline ends. The DNA for the CDR3 is TGTGCCAGTAGTTTCCAGTTTGGAAGCTCCTACGAGCAGTACTTC. It is translated as CASSFQFGSSYEQYF. Filled out from reference TRBV19 and TRBJ2-7, the complete variable domain reads DGGITQSPKYLFRKEGQNVTLSCEQNLNHDAMYWYRQDPGQGLRLIYYSQIVNDFQKGDIAEGYSVSREKKESFPLTVTSAQKNPTAFYLCASSFQFGSSYEQYFGPGTRLTVT.

The V and J genes are TRBV11-2 and TRBJ2-7; 9 bases line up with TRBD1. CDR1 and CDR2 from the germline V gene are SGHAT and FQNNGV. The CDR3 covers 14 residues. V was clipped by 6 bases and J by 0 bases; unmatched bases: 3. CDR3 sequence: CASRGDRDSYEQYF. The CDR3 region has the DNA TGTGCCAGCAGGGGGGACAGGGACTCCTACGAGCAGTACTTC.